This T cell receptor (beta chain) was recorded in a study of T-cell memory formation after mild COVID-19. Barcoded TCR alpha and TCR beta cDNA libraries with UMIs came from 5'RACE using constant-segment primers. Each CDR3 protein is one row after TCRdb ran MiXCR on the 5' RACE reads. This sample has 85,000 to 130,000 distinct CDR3 sequences, with more than 9.5% found just once. Germline V gives CDR1 LNHDA, CDR2 SQIVND (reference sequence). The CDR3 contains 14 residues. Trimming removed 5 bases at V and 7 bases at J, with 14 bases between. This clonotype originated in a man aged 18 to 35 who had mild COVID-19 (a few samples of this study predate the infection). Cell type and time point are not known. Sequenced material: PBMCs or a T cell subset sorted from them (not recorded which). The chain has TRBV19 and TRBJ2-2; perhaps TRBD2 as D (7 bases). The CDR3 here is CASSPRGGFGELFF. The CDR3, as DNA: TGTGCCAGTAGTCCGAGGGGGGGATTCGGGGAGCTGTTTTTT.